These T cell receptor beta chains were read from a single sample in a study of glioma-infiltrating T cells after dendritic cell vaccination. Sequencing used immunoSEQ multiplex PCR; TCRdb keeps in-frame clones, though not all of them. Seen here are about 73,000 clones, more than 65% observed once, and the top ten hold about 2%. The material was blood, obtained before dendritic cell vaccination. The receptors here all came from a human donor with glioblastoma. CDR3s include the opening cysteine and the closing phenylalanine or tryptophan. The order of the fields is J gene, V gene, D gene, clone size, CDR3 DNA, CDR3 protein. The D gene is left open where the match is weak. Clone sizes are given selectively: once, few, many, or a class where the clone is expanded.

TRBJ1-5,TRBV13,NA,NA,TGTGCCAGCAGCTTAGGGCAGGGTAAAAATCAGCCCCAGCATTTT,CASSLGQGKNQPQHF
TRBJ1-6,TRBV7-9,NA,NA,TGTGCCAGCAGCTTAGGCCCACCGCGCGGTGATTCACCCCTCCACTTT,CASSLGPPRGDSPLHF
TRBJ2-2,TRBV5-1,TRBD2,NA,TGCGCCAGCAGTCCGGGACTACACACCGGGGAGCTGTTTTTT,CASSPGLHTGELFF
TRBJ1-4,TRBV10-3,NA,few,TGTGCCATCGGAACACACGAATCGGAGGCTAATGAAAAACTGTTTTTT,CAIGTHESEANEKLFF
TRBJ1-4,TRBV19,NA,NA,TGTGCCAGTAGTCCCACCGGTGTTAATGAAAAACTGTTTTTT,CASSPTGVNEKLFF
TRBJ2-1,TRBV5-3,TRBD2,NA,TGTGCCAGAAGTGGATCGCGGGAGGACTCCTACAATGAGCAGTTCTTC,CARSGSREDSYNEQFF
TRBJ1-1,TRBV6-5,NA,NA,TGTGCCTGTGGCAGGGAATATACTGAAGCTTTCTTT,CACGREYTEAFF
TRBJ2-4,TRBV21-1,NA,NA,TGTGCCAGCAGCAAAGAGTGGCCAGGTCGAGACATTCAGTACTTC,CASSKEWPGRDIQYF
TRBJ2-5,TRBV18,TRBD1,NA,TGTGCCAGCTCACCCCCCGGGACAGGGGAGACCCAGTACTTC,CASSPPGTGETQYF
TRBJ1-4,TRBV5-1,NA,NA,TGCGCCAGCCGACCTCTCGGGTTGGGTGAAAAACTGTTTTTT,CASRPLGLGEKLFF
TRBJ2-2,TRBV5-4,NA,once,TGTGCCAGCAGCTTCTTGACAGACACCGGGGAGCTGTTTTTT,CASSFLTDTGELFF
TRBJ1-2,TRBV28,NA,once,TGTGCCAGCAGTCCCCCGAACAGAGAGGGCTACACCTTC,CASSPPNREGYTF
TRBJ2-3,TRBV11-3,NA,NA,TGTGCCAGCAGCTTAGGATCGACAGTAGATACGCAGTATTTT,CASSLGSTVDTQYF
TRBJ1-3,TRBV11-2,NA,NA,TGTGCCAGCAGCGCCCACCGGAACACCATATATTTT,CASSAHRNTIYF
TRBJ1-2,TRBV27,NA,NA,TGTGCCAGCAGTTTACAGGGGATCCTTAACTATGGCTACACCTTC,CASSLQGILNYGYTF
TRBJ2-5,TRBV5-1,NA,NA,TGCGCCAGCAGCTTGGCAGGGGAAGGATGGGAGACCCAGTACTTC,CASSLAGEGWETQYF
TRBJ2-2,TRBV5-1,TRBD1,NA,TGCGCCAGCAGCTTACAGGGGTCCGGGGAGCTGTTTTTT,CASSLQGSGELFF
TRBJ2-3,TRBV6-5,TRBD2,NA,TGTGCCAGCAGTTACACTAGCGGAAACACAGATACGCAGTATTTT,CASSYTSGNTDTQYF
TRBJ2-1,TRBV19,TRBD2,NA,TGTGCCAGTAGTCTCGGACTAGCGGCGGGCAATGAGCAGTTCTTC,CASSLGLAAGNEQFF
TRBJ1-5,TRBV6-1,TRBD1,once,TGTGCCAGCAGTGAATGGACAGGGGGCTCGCAGCCCCAGCATTTT,CASSEWTGGSQPQHF